The clone carrying this TCR beta chain was counted between two and nine times. As yet, its antigen is unknown. As for time point: persistent/refractory GD, antithyroid drugs over 5 years with positive TRAb. RNA isolated from PBMCs was used to make the TCR library. These data come from a study of regulatory T cells in long-lasting Graves disease. Broader study findings: Researchers reported studying only peripheral blood, not thyroid tissue. The number of shared public clonotypes was higher in persistent patients (around 2,500) than new patients (roughly 970).

Through Arm-PCR of CDR3 regions and iRepertoire HTBI primers, TCR beta libraries were built. TCRdb re-called the multiplex PCR reads through MiXCR, storing one row per CDR3 protein. The sample carries about 420,000 distinct CDR3 sequences, around 20% recorded once. The input for sequencing was peripheral blood mononuclear cells (PBMCs), taken when the disease was refractory, from a patient treated with antithyroid drugs. The TCR was taken from a female donor with Graves disease.

As DNA, the CDR3 is TGTGCCAGCAGTTCCTCCGGGACAGGAGCCTACGAGCAGTACTTC. This gives the protein CASSSSGTGAYEQYF. This rearrangement joins TRBV6-2 or TRBV6-3 to TRBJ2-7; 8 bases align to TRBD1. Germline values: CDR1 MNHEY, CDR2 SVGEGT. The CDR3 consists of 15 residues. V shed 4 bases and J 2 bases; nucleotides not matched to a gene: 7.